The 20 T cell receptor beta chains in this list originate from one sample, sequenced in a study of CD8 T cells in ankylosing spondylitis. Study results and limitations: Blood from ankylosing spondylitis patients appeared to carry a characteristic roughly 8-variant TCR beta motif.

Their recognized antigens are unknown. TCRdb itself ran the 5' RACE reads through MiXCR, one entry per CDR3 protein. Here the sample spans 400,000 or so distinct CDR3 sequences, about 24% being singletons. The specimen sequenced was blood, either unsorted or a sorted T cell fraction (not recorded which). The origin of the receptors is a male donor with ankylosing spondylitis.

This rearrangement joins TRBV6-2 or TRBV6-3 to TRBJ2-1; 7 bases are shared with TRBD2. Germline values: CDR1 MNHEY, CDR2 SVGEGT. V shed 7 bases and J 0 bases; nucleotides not matched to a gene: 18. The CDR3 spans 19 residues. CDR3 sequence reads: CASINIPTRGGSSYNEQFF. The DNA for the CDR3 is TGTGCCAGCATCAACATACCAACTAGGGGCGGGAGCTCCTACAATGAGCAGTTCTTC.

In DNA form, the CDR3 reads TGTGCCATCAGGAATACAGGGGGCACGGATGGCTACACCTTC. Protein product: CAIRNTGGTDGYTF. V and J are TRBV10-3 and TRBJ1-2; 9 positions match TRBD1. Germline loops: CDR1 ENHRY, CDR2 SYGVKD. V lost 6 bases to trimming and J lost 6 bases; unmatched junction nucleotides: 8. This CDR3 contains 14 residues.

This clonotype was observed a few times. V gene TRBV7-2 combines with J gene TRBJ2-5; 8 nucleotides match TRBD2. V lost 5 bases to trimming and J lost 0 bases; unmatched junction nucleotides: 8. The CDR3 is 16 residues long. Germline-derived CDR1 and CDR2 are SGHTA and FQGNSA. Here the CDR3 reads CASSRTSGVYQETQYF. Written as DNA, the CDR3 is TGTGCCAGCAGCCGTACTAGCGGTGTGTACCAAGAGACCCAGTACTTC.

The gene calls are TRBV20-1 and TRBJ1-1, with D maybe TRBD1 (6 bases). V lost 0 bases, J lost 5 bases, and 13 bases lay in between. The CDR3 totals 14 residues. Germline values: CDR1 DFQATT, CDR2 SNEGSKA (reference sequence). CDR3 loop: CSARDRGGRTEAFF. The CDR3 coding sequence is TGCAGTGCTAGAGATAGGGGGGGGCGAACTGAAGCTTTCTTT.

This clonotype was recorded at least ten times. V and J are TRBV5-1 and TRBJ2-2; 7 nucleotides agree with TRBD1. The CDR3 runs to 16 residues. J gave up 5 bases and V 3 bases, and 10 bases lay outside the gene matches. Germline CDR1 SGHRS, CDR2 YFSETQ. The chain's CDR3 is CASSSKTGTETGELFF. CDR3 sequence (DNA): TGCGCCAGCAGCTCGAAGACCGGGACAGAAACCGGGGAGCTGTTTTTT.

A few counts support this clonotype. The V gene is TRBV10-2, the J gene TRBJ2-1; 13 bases are a match to TRBD2. From germline, CDR1 is WSHSY and CDR2 SAAADI. The CDR3 length is 19 residues. The V segment lost 1 base and the J segment 1 base; nucleotides outside the gene matches: 7. The CDR3 reads CASSEFGLAGVRSYNEQFF. CDR3 sequence (DNA): TGCGCCAGCAGTGAGTTTGGACTAGCGGGAGTTAGATCCTACAATGAGCAGTTCTTC.

The rearrangement uses TRBV11-2 and TRBJ2-7; 9 bases agree with TRBD1. Germline V gene lookup returns CDR1 SGHAT and CDR2 FQNNGV. The CDR3 has 13 residues. J gave up 9 bases and V 4 bases, and 7 bases lay outside the gene matches. CDR3 residues: CASSSRDRARQYF. The DNA of the CDR3 is TGTGCCAGCAGCTCCCGGGACAGGGCGAGGCAGTACTTC.

This clonotype was counted at least ten times. The rearrangement links TRBV20-1 to TRBJ2-3, with 12 bases identical to TRBD2. Germline assignment: CDR1 DFQATT and CDR2 SNEGSKA (reference sequence). J gave up 3 bases and V 5 bases, and 12 bases lay outside the gene matches. The CDR3 loop spans 17 amino acids. The CDR3 DNA reads TGCAGTGCTTCCCCGACTAGCGGGAGTTTAGGGACAGATACGCAGTATTTT. Residues: CSASPTSGSLGTDTQYF.

There are a few counts of this clonotype. The V and J genes are TRBV20-1 and TRBJ1-5; the D is unclear. There are 15 residues in the CDR3. The V end was cut by 1 base, the J end by 2 bases, with 12 bases between. Germline CDR1 and CDR2: DFQATT and SNEGSKA (reference sequence). The CDR3 DNA sequence: TGCAGTGCTAGAGTTGGATCTAGTCGCAATCAGCCCCAGCATTTT. Its protein product is CSARVGSSRNQPQHF.

This clonotype occurred a few times. The rearrangement joins TRBV3-1 to TRBJ2-5, with 8 bases lining up with TRBD2. The V and J ends lost 3 bases and 5 bases, in that order; junction bases with no gene match: 11. Germline CDR1 reads LGHDT; CDR2 reads YNNKEL (reference sequence). This CDR3 region has 16 residues. The CDR3 nucleotides read TGTGCCAGCAGCCAGTACCGGGAGGGTAAAGGGGAGACCCAGTACTTC. Translation: CASSQYREGKGETQYF.

This clonotype was picked up a small number of times. The genes are TRBV10-3 and TRBJ2-2, with 15 bases aligning to TRBD2. Germline V gene data show CDR1 as ENHRY and CDR2 as SYGVKD. This CDR3 has 17 residues. J lost 0 bases, V lost 11 bases, and 7 bases had no gene match. CDR3: CAATGTSGRSNTGELFF. The DNA of the CDR3 is TGTGCCGCGACCGGGACTAGCGGGAGGTCGAACACCGGGGAGCTGTTTTTT.

This clonotype occurred a few times. V gene TRBV10-3 combines with J gene TRBJ1-3; TRBD1 might be the D (5 bases). V shed 6 bases and J shed 0 bases, with 15 bases lying between them. Germline CDR1 reads ENHRY; CDR2 reads SYGVKD. This CDR3 region has 16 residues. The CDR3 sequence: CAISEPGSLSGNTIYF. The CDR3 DNA is TGTGCCATCAGCGAACCAGGGTCCCTCTCTGGAAACACCATATATTTT.

The chain uses TRBV20-1 and TRBJ1-5, with D unclear. Germline values: CDR1 DFQATT, CDR2 SNEGSKA (reference sequence). V lost 2 bases and J 3 bases, leaving 5 bases between the germline ends. The CDR3 has 12 amino acids. CDR3 residues: CSARRINQPQHF. In DNA, the CDR3 is TGCAGTGCTAGACGGATCAATCAGCCCCAGCATTTT.

The chain has TRBV5-1 and TRBJ2-6, with 10 nucleotides matching TRBD2. The CDR3 consists of 17 residues. Germline values: CDR1 SGHRS, CDR2 YFSETQ. With 1 base clipped from V and 0 bases from J, the junction kept 1 base outside the gene matches. Written as DNA, the CDR3 is TGCGCCAGCAGCTTGACTAGCGGGGTCTCTGGGGCCAACGTCCTGACTTTC. Protein: CASSLTSGVSGANVLTF.

The V call is TRBV9, the J call TRBJ1-5; D gene unclear. This CDR3 contains 13 residues. V lost 4 bases and J lost 3, with 8 bases in between. Germline V gives CDR1 SGDLS, CDR2 YYNGEE. The CDR3 bases are TGTGCCAGCAGCTCGGGGTTCAATCAGCCCCAGCATTTT. The encoded protein is CASSSGFNQPQHF.

This clonotype was counted a few times. V usage is TRBV5-1 and J usage is TRBJ1-1; D gene uncertain. The CDR3 consists of 13 residues. V lost 4 bases, J lost 2 bases, and 9 bases lay in between. CDR1 is SGHRS, CDR2 YFSETQ, per germline. CDR3 coding DNA: TGCGCCAGCAGCCGGGGAAGCAACACTGAAGCTTTCTTT. Its protein is CASSRGSNTEAFF.

CDR3 protein: CASRPPGLAQYEQYF. The CDR3 DNA reads TGTGCCAGCCGTCCGCCCGGACTAGCTCAGTACGAGCAGTACTTC. The chain is built from TRBV12-3 or TRBV12-4 and TRBJ2-7; 8 bases are shared with TRBD2. The CDR3 has 15 residues. After removal of 8 bases from V and 4 bases from J, the junction contained 13 bases not matched to a gene.

This chain joins TRBV18 and TRBJ2-7; 7 bases are a match to TRBD1. The CDR3 length is 13 residues. V dropped 3 bases and J dropped 4; count of bases not matched to a gene: 3. Germline CDR1 is KGHSH and CDR2 is LQKENI. This chain's CDR3 is CASSPRDSYEQYV. The CDR3, as DNA: TGTGCCAGCTCACCCCGGGACAGTTACGAGCAGTACGTC.

The chain uses TRBV5-1 and TRBJ2-3, with TRBD1 as a possible D gene (7 bases). V was trimmed by 3 bases and J by 2 bases, leaving 19 bases between them. The CDR3 has 17 residues. Germline loops: CDR1 SGHRS, CDR2 YFSETQ. DNA of the CDR3: TGCGCCAGCAGCTGGGTCCCAGGGGGGAGCAACACAGATACGCAGTATTTT. Its translation: CASSWVPGGSNTDTQYF.

This clonotype was counted only a few times. The chain uses TRBV5-1 and TRBJ2-5; D perhaps matches TRBD2 (6 bases). Looked up from germline, CDR1 is SGHRS and CDR2 is YFSETQ. With 1 base removed from V and 4 bases from J, the gap between germline ends came to 14 bases. CDR3 length: 15 residues. The CDR3 sequence: CASSLMGGEGETQYF. In DNA form, the CDR3 reads TGCGCCAGCAGCTTGATGGGGGGAGAAGGAGAGACCCAGTACTTC. The entire variable domain, with the rest obtained from reference TRBV5-1 and TRBJ2-5, is as follows: KAGVTQTPRYLIKTRGQQVTLSCSPISGHRSVSWYQQTPGQGLQFLFEYFSETQRNKGNFPGRFSGRQFSNSRSEMNVSTLELGDSALYLCASSLMGGEGETQYFGPGTRLLVL.